This TCR beta chain was profiled in a study of CD8 T cells in ankylosing spondylitis. General study findings and limits: Apparently characteristic of ankylosing spondylitis blood was a TCR beta motif (eight highly homologous variants). Disease-linked clones displayed a CD8+ phenotype and appeared relatively rarely in peripheral blood.

The germline gives CDR1 SGHAT, CDR2 FQNNGV. This CDR3 contains 13 residues. Trimming cost V 5 bases and J 4 bases, with 11 bases left between them. The sample holds a few counts of this clonotype. What it binds is not known. By quantitative 5'-RACE with molecular barcodes, the TCR beta libraries were made. MiXCR was run by TCRdb on the 5' RACE reads, yielding one entry per CDR3 protein. The data contain some 800,000 distinct CDR3 sequences, about 10% of them singletons. The sequencing input was blood, either unsorted or a sorted T cell fraction (not recorded which). The V and J genes are TRBV11-2 and TRBJ1-1; TRBD1 might be the D (5 bases). The TCR sequence derives from a male donor with ankylosing spondylitis. CDR3 loop: CASSHGALTEAFF. In DNA, the CDR3 is TGTGCCAGCAGCCACGGGGCACTCACTGAAGCTTTCTTT.